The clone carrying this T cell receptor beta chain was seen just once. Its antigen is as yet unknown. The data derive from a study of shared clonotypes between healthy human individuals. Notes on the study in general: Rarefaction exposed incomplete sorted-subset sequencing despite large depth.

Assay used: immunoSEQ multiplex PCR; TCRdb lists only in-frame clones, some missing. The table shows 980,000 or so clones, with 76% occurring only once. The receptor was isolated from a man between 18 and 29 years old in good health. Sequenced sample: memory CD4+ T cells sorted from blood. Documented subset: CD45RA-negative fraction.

CDR3 DNA: TGTGCCAGCAGCTTAGATGGAGGGGGCTGGGACGAGCAGTACTTC. This encodes CASSLDGGGWDEQYF. The chain carries TRBV11-2 and TRBJ2-7; D might be TRBD1 (7 bases). Trimming took off 0 bases at V and 5 bases at J, with 14 bases between the two ends. Germline-derived CDR1 and CDR2 are SGHAT and FQNNGV. The CDR3 extends over 15 amino acids.